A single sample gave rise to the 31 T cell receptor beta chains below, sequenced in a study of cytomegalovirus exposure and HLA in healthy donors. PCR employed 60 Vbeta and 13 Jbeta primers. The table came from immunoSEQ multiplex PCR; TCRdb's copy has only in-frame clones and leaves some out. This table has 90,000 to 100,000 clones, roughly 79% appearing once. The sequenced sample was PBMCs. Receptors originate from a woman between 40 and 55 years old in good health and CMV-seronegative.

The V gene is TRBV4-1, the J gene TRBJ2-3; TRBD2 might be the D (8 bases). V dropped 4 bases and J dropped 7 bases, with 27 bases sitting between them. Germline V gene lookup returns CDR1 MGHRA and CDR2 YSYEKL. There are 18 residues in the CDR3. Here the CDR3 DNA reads TGCGCCAGCAGCCTCCCGGGCAGGGGGACTAGATCACGGAATACGCAGTATTTT. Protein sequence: CASSLPGRGTRSRNTQYF.

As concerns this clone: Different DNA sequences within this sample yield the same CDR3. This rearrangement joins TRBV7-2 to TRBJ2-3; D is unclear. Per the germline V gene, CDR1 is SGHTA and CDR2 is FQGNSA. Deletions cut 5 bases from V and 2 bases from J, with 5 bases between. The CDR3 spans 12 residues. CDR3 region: CASSPYTDTQYF. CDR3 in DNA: TGTGCCAGCAGCCCTTACACAGATACGCAGTATTTT.

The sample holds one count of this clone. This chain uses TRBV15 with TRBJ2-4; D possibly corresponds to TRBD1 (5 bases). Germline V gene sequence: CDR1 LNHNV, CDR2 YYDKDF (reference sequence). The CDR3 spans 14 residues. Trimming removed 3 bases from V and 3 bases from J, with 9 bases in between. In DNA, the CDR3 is TGTGCCACCAGCAGGGGGCACAGCAAAAACATTCAGTACTTC. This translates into CATSRGHSKNIQYF.

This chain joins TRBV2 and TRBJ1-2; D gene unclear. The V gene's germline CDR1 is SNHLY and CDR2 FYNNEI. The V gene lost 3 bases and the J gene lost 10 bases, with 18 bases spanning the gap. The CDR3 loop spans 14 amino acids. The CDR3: CASSDGFGEDLYTF. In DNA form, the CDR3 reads TGTGCCAGCAGTGACGGTTTCGGGGAGGACCTCTACACCTTC.

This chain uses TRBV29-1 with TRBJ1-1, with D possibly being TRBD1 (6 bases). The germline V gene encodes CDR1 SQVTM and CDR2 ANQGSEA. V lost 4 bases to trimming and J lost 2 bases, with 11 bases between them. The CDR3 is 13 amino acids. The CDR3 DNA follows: TGCAGCGTTGTGTGGACAGTAAACACTGAAGCTTTCTTT. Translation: CSVVWTVNTEAFF.

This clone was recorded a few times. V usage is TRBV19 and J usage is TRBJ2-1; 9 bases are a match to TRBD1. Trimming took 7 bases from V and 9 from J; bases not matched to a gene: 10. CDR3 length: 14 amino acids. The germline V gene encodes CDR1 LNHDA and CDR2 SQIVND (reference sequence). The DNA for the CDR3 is TGTGCCAGTACTTCTCGGGACAGGGTCAGTGAGCAGTTCTTC. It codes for CASTSRDRVSEQFF.

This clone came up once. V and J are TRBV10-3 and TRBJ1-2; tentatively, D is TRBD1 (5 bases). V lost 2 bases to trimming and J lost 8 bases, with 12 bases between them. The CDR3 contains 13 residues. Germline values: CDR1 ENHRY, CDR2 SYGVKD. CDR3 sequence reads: CAISEDRPSGYTF. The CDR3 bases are TGTGCCATCAGTGAGGACAGACCCTCAGGCTACACCTTC.

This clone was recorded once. The CDR3 loop is CASTGQTEAFF. The CDR3 DNA sequence: TGTGCCAGCACTGGACAGACTGAAGCTTTCTTT. The chain carries TRBV6-5 and TRBJ1-1; D might be TRBD1 (6 bases). This CDR3 region has 11 residues. CDR1 and CDR2 (germline): MNHEY, SVGAGI. Trimming cost V 7 bases and J 5 bases, with 8 bases left between them.

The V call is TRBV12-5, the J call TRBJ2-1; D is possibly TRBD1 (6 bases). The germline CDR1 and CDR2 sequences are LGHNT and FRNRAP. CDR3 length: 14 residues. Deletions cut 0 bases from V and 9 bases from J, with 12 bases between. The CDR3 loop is CASGLVRDTPEQFF. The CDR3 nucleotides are TGTGCTAGTGGTTTGGTAAGGGACACTCCTGAGCAGTTCTTC. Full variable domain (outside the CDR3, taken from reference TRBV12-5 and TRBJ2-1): DARVTQTPRHKVTEMGQEVTMRCQPILGHNTVFWYRQTMMQGLELLAYFRNRAPLDDSGMPKDRFSAEMPDATLATLKIQPSEPRDSAVYFCASGLVRDTPEQFFGPGTRLTVL.

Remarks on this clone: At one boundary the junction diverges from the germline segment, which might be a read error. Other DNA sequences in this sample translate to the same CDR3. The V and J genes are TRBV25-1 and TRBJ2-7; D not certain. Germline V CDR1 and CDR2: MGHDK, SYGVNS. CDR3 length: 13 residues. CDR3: CASSETDSYEQYF. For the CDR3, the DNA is TGTGCCAGCAGTGAAACAGATTCCTACGAACAGTACTTC.

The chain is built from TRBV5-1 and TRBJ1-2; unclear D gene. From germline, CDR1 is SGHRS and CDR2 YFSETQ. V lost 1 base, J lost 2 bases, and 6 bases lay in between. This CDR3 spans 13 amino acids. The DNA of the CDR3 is TGCGCCAGCAGCTTGTCGGGGAACTATGGCTACACCTTC. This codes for CASSLSGNYGYTF.

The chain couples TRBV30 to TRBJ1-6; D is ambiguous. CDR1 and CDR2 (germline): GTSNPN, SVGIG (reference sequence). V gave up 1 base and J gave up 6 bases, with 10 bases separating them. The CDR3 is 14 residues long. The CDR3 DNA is TGTGCCTGGAGTGAGGTAACAGTTAATTCACCCCTCCACTTT. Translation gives CAWSEVTVNSPLHF.

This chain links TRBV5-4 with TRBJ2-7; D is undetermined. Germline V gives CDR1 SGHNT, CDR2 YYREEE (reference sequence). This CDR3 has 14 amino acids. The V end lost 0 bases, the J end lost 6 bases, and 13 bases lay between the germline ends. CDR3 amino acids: CASSLDYPMPEQYF. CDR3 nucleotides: TGTGCCAGCAGCTTGGACTACCCGATGCCCGAGCAGTACTTC.

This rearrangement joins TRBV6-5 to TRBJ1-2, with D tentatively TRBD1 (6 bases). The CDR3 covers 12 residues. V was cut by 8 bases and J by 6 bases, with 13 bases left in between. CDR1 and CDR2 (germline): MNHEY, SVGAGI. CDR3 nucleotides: TGTGCCAGCGGCGGACAGCTCCATGGCTACACCTTC. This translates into CASGGQLHGYTF.

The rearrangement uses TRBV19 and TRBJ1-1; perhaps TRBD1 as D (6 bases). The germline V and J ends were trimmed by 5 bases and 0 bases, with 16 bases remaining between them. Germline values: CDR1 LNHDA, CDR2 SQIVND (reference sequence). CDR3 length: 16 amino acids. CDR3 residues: CASSAYGQIMNTEAFF. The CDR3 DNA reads TGTGCCAGTAGTGCCTACGGACAGATCATGAACACTGAAGCTTTCTTT.

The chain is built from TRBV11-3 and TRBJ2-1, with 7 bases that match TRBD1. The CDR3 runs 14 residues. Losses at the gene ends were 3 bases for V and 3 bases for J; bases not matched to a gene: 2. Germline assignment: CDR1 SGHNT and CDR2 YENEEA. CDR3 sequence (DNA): TGTGCCAGCAGCTTGGGACAGTACTACAATGAGCAGTTCTTC. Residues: CASSLGQYYNEQFF.

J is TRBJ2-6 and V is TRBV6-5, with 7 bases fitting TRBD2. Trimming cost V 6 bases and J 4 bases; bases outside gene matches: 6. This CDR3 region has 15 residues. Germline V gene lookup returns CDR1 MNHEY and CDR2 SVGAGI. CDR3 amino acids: CASRQGRAGANVLTF. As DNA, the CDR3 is TGTGCCAGCAGACAAGGGAGGGCCGGGGCCAACGTCCTGACTTTC.

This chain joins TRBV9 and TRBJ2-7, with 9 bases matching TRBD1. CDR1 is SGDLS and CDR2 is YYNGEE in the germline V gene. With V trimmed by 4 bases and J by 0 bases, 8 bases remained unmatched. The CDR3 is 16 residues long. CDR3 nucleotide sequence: TGTGCCAGCAGCTTAACCGGGACAGGGAACTCCTACGAGCAGTACTTC. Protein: CASSLTGTGNSYEQYF.

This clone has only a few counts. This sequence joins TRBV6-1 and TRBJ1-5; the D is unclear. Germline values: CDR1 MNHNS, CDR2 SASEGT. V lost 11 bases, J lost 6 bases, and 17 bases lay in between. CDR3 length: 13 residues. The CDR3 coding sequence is TGTGCCGTCGACGGTGGAGGGATTCAGCCCCAGCATTTT. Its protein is CAVDGGGIQPQHF.

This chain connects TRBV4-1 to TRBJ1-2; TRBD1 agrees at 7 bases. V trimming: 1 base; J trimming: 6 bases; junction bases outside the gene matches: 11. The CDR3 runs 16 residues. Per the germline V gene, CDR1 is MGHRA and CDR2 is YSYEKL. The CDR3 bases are TGCGCCAGCAGCCAAGGACAGGGTTTGACTACCCATGGCTACACCTTC. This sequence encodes CASSQGQGLTTHGYTF.

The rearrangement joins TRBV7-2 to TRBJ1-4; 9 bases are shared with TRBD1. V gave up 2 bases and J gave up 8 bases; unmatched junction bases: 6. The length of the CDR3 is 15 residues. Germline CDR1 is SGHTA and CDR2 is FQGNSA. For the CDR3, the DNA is TGTGCCAGCAGCTTACTGAGGACAGGGGTGGAAAAACTGTTTTTT. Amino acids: CASSLLRTGVEKLFF.

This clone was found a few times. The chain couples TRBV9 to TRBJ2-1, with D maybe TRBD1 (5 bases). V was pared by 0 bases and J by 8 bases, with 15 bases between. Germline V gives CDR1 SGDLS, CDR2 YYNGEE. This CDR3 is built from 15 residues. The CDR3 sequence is CASSVGHSQGHEQFF. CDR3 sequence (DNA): TGTGCCAGCAGCGTAGGGCACTCGCAGGGCCATGAGCAGTTCTTC.

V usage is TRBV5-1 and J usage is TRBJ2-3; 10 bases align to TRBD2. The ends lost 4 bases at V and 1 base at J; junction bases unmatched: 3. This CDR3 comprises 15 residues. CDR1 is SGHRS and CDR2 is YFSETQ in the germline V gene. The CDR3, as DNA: TGCGCCAGCAGCGCCCTAGCGGGGGGCACAGATACGCAGTATTTT. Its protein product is CASSALAGGTDTQYF.

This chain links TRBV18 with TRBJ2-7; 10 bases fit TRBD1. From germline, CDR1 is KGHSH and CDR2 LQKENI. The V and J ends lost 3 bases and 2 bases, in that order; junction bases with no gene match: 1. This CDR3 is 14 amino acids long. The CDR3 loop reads CASSPDRGAYEQYF. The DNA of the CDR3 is TGTGCCAGCTCACCGGACAGGGGGGCCTACGAGCAGTACTTC.

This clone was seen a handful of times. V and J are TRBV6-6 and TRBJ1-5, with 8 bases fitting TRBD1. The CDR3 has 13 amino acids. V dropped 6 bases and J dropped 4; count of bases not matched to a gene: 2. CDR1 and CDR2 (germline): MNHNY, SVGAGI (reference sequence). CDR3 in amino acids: CASSRQGNQPQHF. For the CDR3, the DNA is TGTGCCAGCAGCCGACAGGGGAATCAGCCCCAGCATTTT.

CDR3 region: CASSWLTGGDYGYTF. In DNA, the CDR3 is TGTGCCAGCAGCTGGCTGACAGGGGGCGACTATGGCTACACCTTC. The rearrangement uses TRBV7-9 and TRBJ1-2; the match to TRBD1 covers 10 bases. The CDR3 contains 15 residues. V dropped 4 bases and J dropped 3; count of bases not matched to a gene: 5. Germline-derived CDR1 and CDR2 are SEHNR and FQNEAQ (reference sequence).

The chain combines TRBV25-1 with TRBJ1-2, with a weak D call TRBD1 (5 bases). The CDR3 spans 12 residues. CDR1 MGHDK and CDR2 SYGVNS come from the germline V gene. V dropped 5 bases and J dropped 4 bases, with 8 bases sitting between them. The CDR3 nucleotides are TGTGCCAGCAGTACAGGCCCCTATGGCTACACCTTC. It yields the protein CASSTGPYGYTF.

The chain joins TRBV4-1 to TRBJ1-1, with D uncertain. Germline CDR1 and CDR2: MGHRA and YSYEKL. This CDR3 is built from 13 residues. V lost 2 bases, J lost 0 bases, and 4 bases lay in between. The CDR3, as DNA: TGCGCCAGCAGCCAATTTATGAACACTGAAGCTTTCTTT. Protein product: CASSQFMNTEAFF.

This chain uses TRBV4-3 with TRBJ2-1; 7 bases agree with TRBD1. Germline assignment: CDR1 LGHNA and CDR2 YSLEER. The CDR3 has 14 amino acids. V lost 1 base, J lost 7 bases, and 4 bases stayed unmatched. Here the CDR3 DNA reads TGCGCCAGCAGCCAAGCGGGACAGACTAATGAGCAGTTCTTC. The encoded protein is CASSQAGQTNEQFF.

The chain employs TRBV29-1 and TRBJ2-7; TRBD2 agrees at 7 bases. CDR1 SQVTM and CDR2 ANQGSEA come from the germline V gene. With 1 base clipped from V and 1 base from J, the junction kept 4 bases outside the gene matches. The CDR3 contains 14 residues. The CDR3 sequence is CSVEVPGGSYEQYF. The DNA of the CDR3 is TGCAGCGTTGAAGTCCCCGGGGGGTCCTACGAGCAGTACTTC.

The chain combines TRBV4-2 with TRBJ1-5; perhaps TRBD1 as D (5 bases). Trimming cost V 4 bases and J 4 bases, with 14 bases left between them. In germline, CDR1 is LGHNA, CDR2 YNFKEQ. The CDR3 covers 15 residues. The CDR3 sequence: CASSRTRGENQPQHF. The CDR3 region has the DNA TGTGCCAGCAGCCGAACACGGGGGGAAAATCAGCCCCAGCATTTT.